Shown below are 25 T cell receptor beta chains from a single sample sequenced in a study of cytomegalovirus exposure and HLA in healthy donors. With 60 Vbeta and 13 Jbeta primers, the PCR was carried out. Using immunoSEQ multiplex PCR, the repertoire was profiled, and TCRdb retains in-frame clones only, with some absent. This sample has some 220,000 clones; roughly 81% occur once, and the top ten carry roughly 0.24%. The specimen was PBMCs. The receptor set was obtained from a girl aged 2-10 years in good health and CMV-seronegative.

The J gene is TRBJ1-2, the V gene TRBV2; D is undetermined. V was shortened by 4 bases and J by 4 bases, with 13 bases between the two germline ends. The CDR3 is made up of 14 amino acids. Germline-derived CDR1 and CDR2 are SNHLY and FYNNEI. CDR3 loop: CASSGNAVGYGYTF. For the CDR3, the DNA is TGTGCCAGCAGTGGAAACGCGGTAGGCTATGGCTACACCTTC.

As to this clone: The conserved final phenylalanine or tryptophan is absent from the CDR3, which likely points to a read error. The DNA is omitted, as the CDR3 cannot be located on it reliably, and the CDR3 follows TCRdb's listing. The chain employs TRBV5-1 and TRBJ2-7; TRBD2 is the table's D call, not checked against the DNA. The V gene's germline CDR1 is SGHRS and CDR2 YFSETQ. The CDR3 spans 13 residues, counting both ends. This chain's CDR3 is CASSSHSGGALYL.

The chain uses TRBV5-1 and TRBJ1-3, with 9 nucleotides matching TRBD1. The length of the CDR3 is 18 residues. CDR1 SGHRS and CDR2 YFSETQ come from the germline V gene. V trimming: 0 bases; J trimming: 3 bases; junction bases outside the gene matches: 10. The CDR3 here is CASSLVGQGIRSGNTIYF. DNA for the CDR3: TGCGCCAGCAGCTTGGTGGGACAGGGAATTCGGAGTGGAAACACCATATATTTT.

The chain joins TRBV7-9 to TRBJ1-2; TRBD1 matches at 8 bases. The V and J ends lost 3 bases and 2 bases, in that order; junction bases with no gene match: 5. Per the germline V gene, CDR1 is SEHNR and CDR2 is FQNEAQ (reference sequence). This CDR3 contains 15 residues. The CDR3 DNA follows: TGTGCCAGCAGCTTGAGCGGACAGGGCAACTATGGCTACACCTTC. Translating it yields CASSLSGQGNYGYTF.

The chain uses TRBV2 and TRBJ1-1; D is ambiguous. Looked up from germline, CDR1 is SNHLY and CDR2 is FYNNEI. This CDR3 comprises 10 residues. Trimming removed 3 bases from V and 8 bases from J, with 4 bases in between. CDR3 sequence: CASSDGEAFF. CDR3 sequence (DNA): TGTGCCAGCAGTGACGGGGAAGCTTTCTTT.

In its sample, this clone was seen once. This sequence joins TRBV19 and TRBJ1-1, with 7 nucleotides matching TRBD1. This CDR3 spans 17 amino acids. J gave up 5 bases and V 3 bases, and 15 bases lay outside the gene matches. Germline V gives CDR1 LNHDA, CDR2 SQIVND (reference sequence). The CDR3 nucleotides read TGTGCCAGTAGTATCCCTTCGACGACAGGGATGCGGACTGAAGCTTTCTTT. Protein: CASSIPSTTGMRTEAFF.

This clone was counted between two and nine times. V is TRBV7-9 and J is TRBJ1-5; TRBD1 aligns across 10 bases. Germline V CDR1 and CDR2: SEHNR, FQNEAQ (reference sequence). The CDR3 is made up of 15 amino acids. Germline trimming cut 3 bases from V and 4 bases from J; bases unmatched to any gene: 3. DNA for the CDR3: TGTGCCAGCAGCTTCACGGGACAGGGGAATCAGCCCCAGCATTTT. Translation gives CASSFTGQGNQPQHF.

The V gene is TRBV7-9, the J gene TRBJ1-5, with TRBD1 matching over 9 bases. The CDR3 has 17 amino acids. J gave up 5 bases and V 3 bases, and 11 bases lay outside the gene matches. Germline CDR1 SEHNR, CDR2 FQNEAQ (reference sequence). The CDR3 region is CASSFSGGTGRHQPQHF. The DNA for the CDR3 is TGTGCCAGCAGCTTTAGCGGGGGGACAGGGCGGCATCAGCCCCAGCATTTT.

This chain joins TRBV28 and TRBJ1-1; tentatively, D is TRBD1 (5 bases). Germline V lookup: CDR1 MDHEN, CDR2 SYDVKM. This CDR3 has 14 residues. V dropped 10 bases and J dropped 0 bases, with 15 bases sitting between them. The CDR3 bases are TGTGCCACCCAGGGTCACTACATGAACACTGAAGCTTTCTTT. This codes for CATQGHYMNTEAFF.

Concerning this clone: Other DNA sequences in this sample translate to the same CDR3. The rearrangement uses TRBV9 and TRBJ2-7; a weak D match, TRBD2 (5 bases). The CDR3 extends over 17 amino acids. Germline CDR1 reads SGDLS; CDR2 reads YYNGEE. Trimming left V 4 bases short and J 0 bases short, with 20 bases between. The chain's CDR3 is CASSPDPIRDYSYEQYF. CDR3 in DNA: TGTGCCAGCAGCCCTGACCCAATCCGAGACTACTCCTACGAGCAGTACTTC.

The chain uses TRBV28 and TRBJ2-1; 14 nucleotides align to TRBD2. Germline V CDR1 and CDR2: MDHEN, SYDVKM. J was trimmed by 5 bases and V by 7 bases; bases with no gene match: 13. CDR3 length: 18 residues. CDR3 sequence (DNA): TGTGCCAGCACTGGACTAGCGGGAGGCCCTCTTAAGAACAATGAGCAGTTCTTC. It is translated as CASTGLAGGPLKNNEQFF.

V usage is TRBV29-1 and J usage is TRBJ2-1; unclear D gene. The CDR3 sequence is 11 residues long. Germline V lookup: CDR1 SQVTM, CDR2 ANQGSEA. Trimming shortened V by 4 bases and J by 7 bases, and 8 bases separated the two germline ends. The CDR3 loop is CSVARVNEQFF. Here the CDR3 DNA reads TGCAGCGTTGCTCGGGTTAATGAGCAGTTCTTC.

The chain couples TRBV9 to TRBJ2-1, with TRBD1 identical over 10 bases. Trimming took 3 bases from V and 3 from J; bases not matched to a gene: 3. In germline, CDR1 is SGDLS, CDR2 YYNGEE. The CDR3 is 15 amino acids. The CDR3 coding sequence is TGTGCCAGCAGCGGGACAGGGGGATTCTACAATGAGCAGTTCTTC. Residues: CASSGTGGFYNEQFF.

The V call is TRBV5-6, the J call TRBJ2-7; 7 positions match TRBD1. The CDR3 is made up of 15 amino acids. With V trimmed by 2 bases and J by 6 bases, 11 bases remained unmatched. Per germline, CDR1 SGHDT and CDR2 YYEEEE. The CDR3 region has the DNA TGTGCCAGCAGCTTAATACCGGGACAGAAACTCGAGCAGTACTTC. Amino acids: CASSLIPGQKLEQYF.

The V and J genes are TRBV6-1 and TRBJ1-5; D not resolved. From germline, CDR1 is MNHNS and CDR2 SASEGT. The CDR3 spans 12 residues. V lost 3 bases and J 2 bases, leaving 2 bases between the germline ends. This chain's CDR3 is CASSDGNQPQHF. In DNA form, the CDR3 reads TGTGCCAGCAGTGACGGCAATCAGCCCCAGCATTTT.

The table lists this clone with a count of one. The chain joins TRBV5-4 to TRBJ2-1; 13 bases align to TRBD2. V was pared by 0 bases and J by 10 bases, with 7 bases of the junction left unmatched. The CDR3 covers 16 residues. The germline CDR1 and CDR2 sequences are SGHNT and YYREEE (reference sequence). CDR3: CASSLGTSGSLGEQFF. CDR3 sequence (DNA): TGTGCCAGCAGCTTGGGGACTAGCGGGAGTCTAGGCGAGCAGTTCTTC. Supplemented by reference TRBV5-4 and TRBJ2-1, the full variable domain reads ETGVTQSPTHLIKTRGQQVTLRCSSQSGHNTVSWYQQALGQGPQFIFQYYREEENGRGNFPPRFSGLQFPNYSSELNVNALELDDSALYLCASSLGTSGSLGEQFFGPGTRLTVL.

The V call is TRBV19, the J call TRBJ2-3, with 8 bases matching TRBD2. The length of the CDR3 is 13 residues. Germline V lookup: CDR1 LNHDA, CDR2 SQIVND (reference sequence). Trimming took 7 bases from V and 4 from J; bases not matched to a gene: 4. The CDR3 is CASKVGRADTQYF. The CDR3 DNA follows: TGTGCCAGTAAAGTCGGGAGGGCAGATACGCAGTATTTT. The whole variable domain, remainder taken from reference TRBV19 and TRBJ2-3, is DGGITQSPKYLFRKEGQNVTLSCEQNLNHDAMYWYRQDPGQGLRLIYYSQIVNDFQKGDIAEGYSVSREKKESFPLTVTSAQKNPTAFYLCASKVGRADTQYFGPGTRLTVL.

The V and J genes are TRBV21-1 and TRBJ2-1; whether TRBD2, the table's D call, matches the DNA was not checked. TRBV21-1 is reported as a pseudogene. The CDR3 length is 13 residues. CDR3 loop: CASSKGLLAEQFF. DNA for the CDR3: TGTGCCAGCAGCAAAGGACTATTAGCTGAGCAGTTCTTC.

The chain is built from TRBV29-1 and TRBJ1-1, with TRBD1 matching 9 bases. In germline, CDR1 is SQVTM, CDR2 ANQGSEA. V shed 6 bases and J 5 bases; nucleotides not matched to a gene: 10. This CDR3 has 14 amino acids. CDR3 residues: CSVERQGGITEAFF. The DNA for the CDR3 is TGCAGCGTAGAAAGACAGGGGGGTATAACTGAAGCTTTCTTT.

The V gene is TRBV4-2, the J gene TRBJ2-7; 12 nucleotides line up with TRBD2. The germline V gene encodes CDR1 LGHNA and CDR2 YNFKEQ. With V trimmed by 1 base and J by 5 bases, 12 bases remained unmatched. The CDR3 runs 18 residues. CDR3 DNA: TGTGCCAGCAGCCAAGGAGGCGGGCTAGCGGGGGGGTGGGACGAGCAGTACTTC. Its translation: CASSQGGGLAGGWDEQYF.

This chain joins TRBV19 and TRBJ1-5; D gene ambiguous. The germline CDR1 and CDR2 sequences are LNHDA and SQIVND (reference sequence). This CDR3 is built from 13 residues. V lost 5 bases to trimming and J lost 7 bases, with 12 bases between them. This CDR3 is CASSRGFGQPQHF. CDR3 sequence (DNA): TGTGCCAGTAGTCGAGGGTTCGGCCAGCCCCAGCATTTT.

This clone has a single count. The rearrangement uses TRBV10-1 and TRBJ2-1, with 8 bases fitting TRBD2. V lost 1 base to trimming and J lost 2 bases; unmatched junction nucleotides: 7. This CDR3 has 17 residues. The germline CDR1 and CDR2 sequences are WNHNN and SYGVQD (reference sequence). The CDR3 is CASSEFGGGPTYNEQFF. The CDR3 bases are TGCGCCAGCAGTGAGTTCGGGGGGGGTCCCACCTACAATGAGCAGTTCTTC.

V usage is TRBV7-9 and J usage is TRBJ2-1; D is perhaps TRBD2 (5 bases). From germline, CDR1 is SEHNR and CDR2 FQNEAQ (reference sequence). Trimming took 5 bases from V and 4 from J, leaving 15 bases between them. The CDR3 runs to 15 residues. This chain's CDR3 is CASSPALGNYNEQFF. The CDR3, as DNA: TGTGCCAGCAGCCCTGCGCTCGGGAATTACAATGAGCAGTTCTTC.

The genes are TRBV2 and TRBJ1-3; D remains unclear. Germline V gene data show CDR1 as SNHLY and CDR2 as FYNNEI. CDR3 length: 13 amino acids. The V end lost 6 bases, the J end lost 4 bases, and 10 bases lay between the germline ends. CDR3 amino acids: CASSRTQGNTIYF. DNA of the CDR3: TGTGCCAGCAGCCGGACTCAAGGAAACACCATATATTTT.

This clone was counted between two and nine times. The CDR3 here is CASSKHPGERSSPLHF. The CDR3 nucleotides are TGTGCCAGTAGTAAACATCCGGGGGAGCGGAGTTCACCCCTCCACTTT. This chain connects TRBV19 to TRBJ1-6; D possibly corresponds to TRBD1 (5 bases). Germline lookup yields CDR1 LNHDA and CDR2 SQIVND (reference sequence). With 4 bases removed from V and 9 bases from J, the gap between germline ends came to 19 bases. CDR3 length: 16 amino acids.